These 21 T cell receptor beta chains came from one sample sequenced in a study of Graves' ophthalmopathy and Graves' hyperthyroidism. From RNA, the CDR3 regions of TCR beta chains were amplified and sequenced. In the first round, RT-PCR was carried out with HTBI primers, and a multiplex PCR formed the second round. A single record per CDR3 protein comes from TCRdb applying MiXCR to the multiplex PCR reads. This table has 300,000 to 350,000 distinct CDR3 sequences, 15% to 20% appearing once. The material sequenced was peripheral blood. Receptor source: an adult man with Graves' ophthalmopathy.

This chain joins TRBV7-3 and TRBJ2-5; 10 bases line up with TRBD2. CDR1 is SGHTA, CDR2 FQGTGA, per germline. CDR3 length: 17 amino acids. V shed 5 bases and J 5 bases; nucleotides not matched to a gene: 14. CDR3 DNA: TGTGCCAGCAGCCTAGGCCCCCTAGCGGGAGATCAGGAGACCCAGTACTTC. It yields the protein CASSLGPLAGDQETQYF.

In its sample, this clonotype was seen a few times. V gene TRBV2 combines with J gene TRBJ1-1; D is undetermined. This CDR3 has 12 residues. Trimming removed 4 bases at V and 3 bases at J, with 6 bases between. The V gene's germline CDR1 is SNHLY and CDR2 FYNNEI. The CDR3 region is CASSAEYTEAFF. The DNA of the CDR3 is TGTGCCAGCAGTGCCGAGTACACTGAAGCTTTCTTT.

This clonotype was observed at least ten times. DNA of the CDR3: TGTGCCAGCAGTGAGGTGGCGGACAATCAGCCCCAGCATTTT. The encoded protein is CASSEVADNQPQHF. This chain connects TRBV2 to TRBJ1-5; D unclear. Germline CDR1 SNHLY, CDR2 FYNNEI. V lost 3 bases and J lost 3, with 9 bases in between. The CDR3 has 14 residues.

There are many counts of this clonotype. This rearrangement joins TRBV6-1 to TRBJ1-6; 7 bases line up with TRBD1. This CDR3 comprises 14 residues. V lost 8 bases and J lost 8; bases outside the gene matches: 9. Germline CDR1 reads MNHNS; CDR2 reads SASEGT. The CDR3 protein is CASSEQGRYSPLHF. The CDR3, as DNA: TGTGCCAGCTCGGAACAGGGGCGGTATTCACCCCTCCACTTT.

The sample holds a few counts of this clonotype. V usage is TRBV6-1 and J usage is TRBJ2-7, with D possibly TRBD2 on 6 matching bases. Trimming took off 5 bases at V and 0 bases at J, with 14 bases between the two ends. The CDR3 is made up of 15 amino acids. In germline, CDR1 is MNHNS, CDR2 SASEGT. CDR3 protein: CASSPRGAGSYEQYF. The CDR3 DNA reads as TGTGCCAGCAGTCCCCGGGGAGCGGGCTCCTACGAGCAGTACTTC.

This clonotype occurred many times. This chain links TRBV30 with TRBJ1-3, with unresolved D. Per germline, CDR1 GTSNPN and CDR2 SVGIG (reference sequence). There are 14 residues in the CDR3. Trimming shortened V by 2 bases and J by 0 bases, and 8 bases separated the two germline ends. Written as DNA, the CDR3 is TGTGCCTGGAGTCTGCATAGCTCTGGAAACACCATATATTTT. Amino acids: CAWSLHSSGNTIYF.

This clonotype showed up just once. This chain connects TRBV11-2 to TRBJ1-1, with a weak D call TRBD1 (5 bases). CDR3 length: 14 amino acids. With 5 bases removed from V and 8 bases from J, the gap between germline ends came to 18 bases. Germline CDR1 reads SGHAT; CDR2 reads FQNNGV. The CDR3, as DNA: TGTGCCAGCAGCAGCAGGGTAATGAGAAGCGAAGCTTTCTTT. This codes for CASSSRVMRSEAFF.

The chain joins TRBV30 to TRBJ2-7; 8 bases align to TRBD2. The CDR3 length is 13 residues. The V and J ends lost 2 bases and 6 bases, in that order; junction bases with no gene match: 6. CDR1 GTSNPN and CDR2 SVGIG come from the germline V gene (reference sequence). The CDR3 spells CAWSHGGGLEQYF. Written as DNA, the CDR3 is TGTGCCTGGAGTCACGGCGGGGGGCTCGAGCAGTACTTC. Drawing the rest from reference TRBV30 and TRBJ2-7, the complete variable domain is SQTIHQWPATLVQPVGSPLSLECTVEGTSNPNLYWYRQAAGRGLQLLFYSVGIGQISSEVPQNLSASRPQDRQFILSSKKLLLSDSGFYLCAWSHGGGLEQYFGPGTRLTVT.

Many counts were recorded for this clonotype. The chain employs TRBV5-1 and TRBJ1-2; 8 bases fit TRBD1. This CDR3 has 15 amino acids. J gave up 5 bases and V 2 bases, and 8 bases lay outside the gene matches. Looked up from germline, CDR1 is SGHRS and CDR2 is YFSETQ. DNA of the CDR3: TGCGCCAGCAGCTTAACCTGGGACAGGAGTTATGGCTACACCTTC. Translating it yields CASSLTWDRSYGYTF.

This clonotype was picked up many times. The chain employs TRBV6-1 and TRBJ2-7; 7 nucleotides align to TRBD1. The CDR3 spans 14 residues. Germline V lookup: CDR1 MNHNS, CDR2 SASEGT. The V gene end was trimmed by 5 bases and the J gene end by 2 bases; junction bases not matched to a gene: 6. The CDR3 DNA reads TGTGCCAGCAGTCTCGGGACAGCGGCCTACGAGCAGTACTTC. Protein sequence: CASSLGTAAYEQYF.

Remarks on this clonotype: One end of the junction is discordant with germline, which a read error may explain. The chain uses TRBV4-2 and TRBJ1-1; D may be TRBD1 (5 bases). The CDR3 totals 17 residues. The germline V gene has CDR1 LGHNA and CDR2 YNFKEQ. The CDR3 nucleotides read TGTGCCAGCAGCCTATTCGCTTGGAGAGGGGTGGGCACTGAAGCTTCCTTT. It codes for CASSLFAWRGVGTEASF.

This clonotype came up many times. This chain links TRBV7-3 with TRBJ1-2, with D possibly being TRBD1 (5 bases). Germline-derived CDR1 and CDR2 are SGHTA and FQGTGA. The CDR3 runs 14 residues. Trimming took 5 bases from V and 1 from J, leaving 11 bases between them. The CDR3 DNA follows: TGTGCCAGCAGCCGGGGGGATCATAACTATGGCTACACCTTC. This translates into CASSRGDHNYGYTF.

This clonotype was detected ten times or more. The chain links TRBV6-5 to TRBJ2-5; the match to TRBD1 covers 9 bases. Germline lookup yields CDR1 MNHEY and CDR2 SVGAGI. With 7 bases clipped from V and 5 bases from J, the junction kept 5 bases outside the gene matches. The CDR3 has 13 amino acids. Here the CDR3 DNA reads TGTGCCAGCAACGACAGGGGGTCGGAGACCCAGTACTTC. It specifies CASNDRGSETQYF.

This clonotype was observed many times. The chain uses TRBV7-2 and TRBJ2-7; the D gene is possibly TRBD2 (6 bases). The V end lost 4 bases, the J end lost 4 bases, and 17 bases lay between the germline ends. There are 15 residues in the CDR3. In germline, CDR1 is SGHTA, CDR2 FQGNSA. The CDR3 spells CASSWAGPSDYEQYF. In nucleotides, the CDR3 is TGTGCCAGCAGCTGGGCCGGGCCTAGCGATTACGAGCAGTACTTC.

This clonotype was seen repeatedly, ten times or more. The chain uses TRBV6-1 and TRBJ1-1; D gene unclear. V was clipped by 4 bases and J by 1 base, with 13 bases between them. The CDR3 is made up of 15 amino acids. Germline CDR1 is MNHNS and CDR2 is SASEGT. In nucleotides, the CDR3 is TGTGCCAGCAGTGGCATACAATCAGAGAACACTGAAGCTTTCTTT. This codes for CASSGIQSENTEAFF.

This clonotype was picked up many times. The chain uses TRBV20-1 and TRBJ2-5; TRBD2 matches at 10 bases. This CDR3 has 14 amino acids. V shed 2 bases, J shed 5 bases, and the junction held 5 bases outside the gene matches. Germline V gene sequence: CDR1 DFQATT, CDR2 SNEGSKA (reference sequence). In DNA form, the CDR3 reads TGCAGTGCTAGACCCCTAGCGGGGGTGGAGACCCAGTACTTC. Amino acids: CSARPLAGVETQYF.

This clonotype was picked up many times. The chain uses TRBV30 and TRBJ2-7, with TRBD2 matching over 8 bases. The CDR3 is made up of 13 amino acids. The trim removed 7 bases at V and 7 bases at J, leaving 12 bases unmatched. Germline V gene sequence: CDR1 GTSNPN, CDR2 SVGIG (reference sequence). The CDR3 loop reads CASSGTRPWEQYF. CDR3 DNA sequence: TGTGCCTCGTCCGGGACTAGGCCATGGGAGCAGTACTTC.

This clonotype was picked up many times. The gene calls are TRBV9 and TRBJ2-2; D tentatively reads TRBD1 or TRBD2 (5 bases each). The CDR3 totals 17 residues. Trimming removed 3 bases at V and 6 bases at J, with 21 bases between. CDR1 SGDLS and CDR2 YYNGEE come from the germline V gene. The CDR3 reads CASSALGRERDAGELFF. DNA of the CDR3: TGTGCCAGCAGCGCGCTAGGTAGGGAGAGGGACGCCGGGGAGCTGTTTTTT.

This clonotype was detected ten times or more. The chain uses TRBV7-2 and TRBJ2-2; D call uncertain. V was pared by 5 bases and J by 6 bases, with 10 bases between. CDR1 and CDR2 from the germline V gene are SGHTA and FQGNSA. CDR3 size: 13 residues. The CDR3 DNA sequence: TGTGCCAGCAGCCCCCACCGGGCCGGGGAGCTGTTTTTT. As protein: CASSPHRAGELFF. The whole variable domain, filled in from reference TRBV7-2 and TRBJ2-2, reads GAGVSQSPSNKVTEKGKDVELRCDPISGHTALYWYRQSLGQGLEFLIYFQGNSAPDKSGLPSDRFSAERTGGSVSTLTIQRTQQEDSAVYLCASSPHRAGELFFGEGSRLTVL.

This clonotype was seen ten or more times. This rearrangement joins TRBV4-3 to TRBJ2-7; TRBD2 matches at 11 bases. Unmatched junction bases numbered 6, after V lost 4 bases and J lost 7 bases. The CDR3 extends over 14 amino acids. Germline-derived CDR1 and CDR2 are LGHNA and YSLEER. This CDR3 reads CASSPAGTSGEQYF. The CDR3 nucleotides read TGCGCCAGCAGCCCCGCCGGGACTAGCGGTGAGCAGTACTTC.

In its sample, this clonotype was seen many times. This chain links TRBV29-1 with TRBJ2-7, with D perhaps matching TRBD1 or TRBD2 (5 bases each). CDR3 length equals 13 residues. The germline CDR1 and CDR2 sequences are SQVTM and ANQGSEA. Trimming removed 8 bases at V and 0 bases at J, with 14 bases between. The CDR3 nucleotides are TGCAGCACCCGCCGGGACGGCTCCTACGAGCAGTACTTC. This codes for CSTRRDGSYEQYF.